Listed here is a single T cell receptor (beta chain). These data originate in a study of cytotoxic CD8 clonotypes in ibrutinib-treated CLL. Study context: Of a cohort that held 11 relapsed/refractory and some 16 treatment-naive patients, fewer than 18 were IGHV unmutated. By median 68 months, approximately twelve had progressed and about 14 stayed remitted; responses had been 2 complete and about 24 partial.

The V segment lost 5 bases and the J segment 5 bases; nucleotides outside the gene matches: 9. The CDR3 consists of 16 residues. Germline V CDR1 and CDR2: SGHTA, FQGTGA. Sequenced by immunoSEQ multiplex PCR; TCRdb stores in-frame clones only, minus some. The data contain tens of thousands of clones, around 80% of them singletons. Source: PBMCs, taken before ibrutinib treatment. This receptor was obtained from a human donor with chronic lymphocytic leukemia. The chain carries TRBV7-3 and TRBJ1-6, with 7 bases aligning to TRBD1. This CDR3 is CASSRQGPPDNSPLHF. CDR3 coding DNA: TGTGCCAGCAGCCGACAGGGCCCTCCGGATAATTCACCCCTCCACTTT.